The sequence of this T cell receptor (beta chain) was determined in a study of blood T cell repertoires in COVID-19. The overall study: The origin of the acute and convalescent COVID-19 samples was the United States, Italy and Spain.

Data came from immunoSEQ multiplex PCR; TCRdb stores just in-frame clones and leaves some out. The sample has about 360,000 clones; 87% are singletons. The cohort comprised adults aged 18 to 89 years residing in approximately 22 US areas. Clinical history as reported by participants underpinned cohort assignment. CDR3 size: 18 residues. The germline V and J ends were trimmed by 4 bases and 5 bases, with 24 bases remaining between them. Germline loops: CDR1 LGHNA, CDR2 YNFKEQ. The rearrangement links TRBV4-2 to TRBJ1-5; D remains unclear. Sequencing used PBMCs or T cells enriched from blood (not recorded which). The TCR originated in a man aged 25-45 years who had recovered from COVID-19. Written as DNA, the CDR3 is TGTGCCAGCAGCCGCCAACCGTGGGAACAGCGGTTCGATCAGCCCCAGCATTTT. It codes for CASSRQPWEQRFDQPQHF.